This record covers a single TCR beta chain. Its antigen is still unknown. Unmatched junction bases numbered 6, after V lost 2 bases and J lost 8 bases. This CDR3 has 14 residues. In germline, CDR1 is SGHTA, CDR2 FQGTGA. This sample was included in a study of cytomegalovirus exposure and HLA in healthy donors. The PCR had 60 Vbeta and 13 Jbeta primers. Per the study methods: In a later analysis, 70 million to 80 million unique TCR beta chains included roughly 11 million shared by two or more donors. TCRdb's table, derived via immunoSEQ multiplex PCR, lists solely in-frame clones and lacks some. Clonal size and the V and J genes are those of that table, whereas D and trimming came from the DNA. This table holds under 200,000 clones, roughly 73% found once. Overall study results and limits: Later on, a genetic analysis was performed. It linked a missense variant in DCLRE1C with V- and J-gene trimming of TCR beta. The classifier reportedly diagnosed cytomegalovirus status with high sensitivity and specificity.

The chain links TRBV7-3 to TRBJ2-1; the match to TRBD2 covers 7 bases. This clonotype was sampled from a woman aged 30 to 39 in good health and CMV-seronegative. The specimen sequenced was PBMCs. CDR3 bases: TGTGCCAGCAGCTTAGCGGGAGCGCTCGATGAGCAGTTCTTC. Its protein is CASSLAGALDEQFF.